This T cell receptor beta chain was retrieved from a study of cytomegalovirus exposure and HLA in healthy donors. PCR involved 60 Vbeta and 13 Jbeta primers. Here immunoSEQ multiplex PCR was the method, and the copy in TCRdb shows in-frame clones only, minus some. This sample has approximately 150,000 clones, with 77% found just once. This CDR3 region has 17 residues. In germline, CDR1 is MGHRA, CDR2 YSYEKL. The V end was cut by 0 bases, the J end by 7 bases, with 21 bases between. Source material: PBMCs. The source is a woman aged 25-40 years in good health and CMV-seronegative. The V and J genes are TRBV4-1 and TRBJ1-1, with a tentative D call TRBD1 (6 bases). The DNA for the CDR3 is TGCGCCAGCAGCCAAGACCCCGGACAGTTTGGACGGCGTGAAGCTTTCTTT. Translated, it gives CASSQDPGQFGRREAFF.